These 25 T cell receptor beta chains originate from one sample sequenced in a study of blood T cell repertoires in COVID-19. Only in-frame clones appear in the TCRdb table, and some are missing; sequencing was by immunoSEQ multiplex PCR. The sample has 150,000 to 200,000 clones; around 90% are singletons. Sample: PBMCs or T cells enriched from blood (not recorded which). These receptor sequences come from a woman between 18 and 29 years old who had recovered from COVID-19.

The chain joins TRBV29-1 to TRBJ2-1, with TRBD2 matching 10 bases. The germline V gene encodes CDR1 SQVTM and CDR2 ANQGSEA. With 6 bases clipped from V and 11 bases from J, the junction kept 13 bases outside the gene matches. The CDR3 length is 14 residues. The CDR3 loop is CSVLGKVAGGQQFF. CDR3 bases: TGCAGCGTCCTAGGGAAGGTAGCGGGGGGTCAGCAGTTCTTC.

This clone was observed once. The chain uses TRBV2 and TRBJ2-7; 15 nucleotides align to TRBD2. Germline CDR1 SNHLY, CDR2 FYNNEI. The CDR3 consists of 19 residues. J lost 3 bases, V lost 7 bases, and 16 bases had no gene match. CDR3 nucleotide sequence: TGTGCCAGCACTAAACCGGGACTAGCGGGAGGCCTTCGAAACTACGAGCAGTACTTC. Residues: CASTKPGLAGGLRNYEQYF.

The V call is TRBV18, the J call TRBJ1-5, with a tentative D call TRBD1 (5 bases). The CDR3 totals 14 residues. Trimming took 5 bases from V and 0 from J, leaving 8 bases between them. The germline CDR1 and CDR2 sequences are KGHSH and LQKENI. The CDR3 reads CASSETDSNQPQHF. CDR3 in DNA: TGTGCCAGCTCAGAGACAGATAGCAATCAGCCCCAGCATTTT.

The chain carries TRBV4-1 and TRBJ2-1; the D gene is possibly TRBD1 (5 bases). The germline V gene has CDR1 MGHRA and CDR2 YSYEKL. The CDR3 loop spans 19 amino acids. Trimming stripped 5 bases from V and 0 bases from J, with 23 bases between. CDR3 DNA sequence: TGCGCCAGCAGCTACAGGTCGGTTTGGGTTTTGAGCTCCTACAATGAGCAGTTCTTC. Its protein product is CASSYRSVWVLSSYNEQFF.

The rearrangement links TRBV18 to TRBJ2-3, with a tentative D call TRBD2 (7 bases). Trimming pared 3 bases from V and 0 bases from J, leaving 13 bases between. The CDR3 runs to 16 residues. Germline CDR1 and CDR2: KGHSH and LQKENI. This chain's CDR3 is CASSPVGGPSTDTQYF. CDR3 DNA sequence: TGTGCCAGCTCACCTGTGGGGGGGCCTAGCACAGATACGCAGTATTTT.

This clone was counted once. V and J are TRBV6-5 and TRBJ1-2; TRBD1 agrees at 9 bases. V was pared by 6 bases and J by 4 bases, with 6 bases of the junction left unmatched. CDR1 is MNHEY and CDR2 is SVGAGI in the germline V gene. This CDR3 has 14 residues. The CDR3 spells CASSTGQGIYGYTF. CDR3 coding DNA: TGTGCCAGCAGCACAGGACAGGGGATCTATGGCTACACCTTC.

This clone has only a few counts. The CDR3: CSVGPGTGVRSYEQYF. CDR3 nucleotides: TGCAGCGTAGGTCCCGGGACAGGGGTAAGATCCTACGAGCAGTACTTC. The J gene is TRBJ2-7, the V gene TRBV29-1, with TRBD1 matching over 10 bases. Germline V gene sequence: CDR1 SQVTM, CDR2 ANQGSEA. This CDR3 spans 16 amino acids. Germline trimming cut 6 bases from V and 1 base from J; bases unmatched to any gene: 12.

CDR3 bases: TGTGCCAGTAGTCGGCAGGCTTCTGATAATTCACCCCTCCACTTT. Amino acids: CASSRQASDNSPLHF. This chain connects TRBV19 to TRBJ1-6; D gene ambiguous. Trimming took 5 bases from V and 5 from J, leaving 13 bases between them. CDR3 length: 15 residues. The germline V gene has CDR1 LNHDA and CDR2 SQIVND (reference sequence). Variable domain in full (rest from reference TRBV19 and TRBJ1-6): DGGITQSPKYLFRKEGQNVTLSCEQNLNHDAMYWYRQDPGQGLRLIYYSQIVNDFQKGDIAEGYSVSREKKESFPLTVTSAQKNPTAFYLCASSRQASDNSPLHFGNGTRLTVT.

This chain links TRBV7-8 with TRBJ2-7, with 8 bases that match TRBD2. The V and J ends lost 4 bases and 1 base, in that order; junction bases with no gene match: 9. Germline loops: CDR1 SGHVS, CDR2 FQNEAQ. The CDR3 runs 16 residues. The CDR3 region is CASSSKSGSDSYEQYF. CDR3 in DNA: TGTGCCAGCAGCTCGAAAAGCGGGAGTGATTCCTACGAGCAGTACTTC.

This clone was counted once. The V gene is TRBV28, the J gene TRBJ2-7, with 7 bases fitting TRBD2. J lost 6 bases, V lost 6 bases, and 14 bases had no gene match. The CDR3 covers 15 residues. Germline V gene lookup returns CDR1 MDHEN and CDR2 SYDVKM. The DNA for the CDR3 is TGTGCCAGCAGCCGAGAGCGGGGACCCCGGGTCGAGCAGTACTTC. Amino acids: CASSRERGPRVEQYF.

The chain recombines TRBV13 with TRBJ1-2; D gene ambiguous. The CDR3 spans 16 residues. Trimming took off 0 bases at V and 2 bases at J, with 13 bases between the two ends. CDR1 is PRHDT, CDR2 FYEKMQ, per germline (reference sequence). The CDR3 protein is CASSLGRQVTNYGYTF. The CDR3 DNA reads TGTGCCAGCAGCTTAGGTCGGCAGGTGACCAACTATGGCTACACCTTC.

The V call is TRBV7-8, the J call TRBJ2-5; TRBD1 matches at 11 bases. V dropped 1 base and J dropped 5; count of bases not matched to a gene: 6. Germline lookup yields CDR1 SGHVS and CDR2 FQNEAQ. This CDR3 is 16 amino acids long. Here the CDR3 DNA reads TGTGCCAGCAGCTTAGTTCGGACAGGGGGCTTGGAGACCCAGTACTTC. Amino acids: CASSLVRTGGLETQYF.

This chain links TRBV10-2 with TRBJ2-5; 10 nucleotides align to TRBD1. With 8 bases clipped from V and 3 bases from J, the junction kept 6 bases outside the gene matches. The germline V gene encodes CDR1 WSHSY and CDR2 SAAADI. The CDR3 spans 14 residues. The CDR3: CASRGQGREETQYF. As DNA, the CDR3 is TGCGCCAGCCGGGGACAGGGGCGGGAAGAGACCCAGTACTTC.

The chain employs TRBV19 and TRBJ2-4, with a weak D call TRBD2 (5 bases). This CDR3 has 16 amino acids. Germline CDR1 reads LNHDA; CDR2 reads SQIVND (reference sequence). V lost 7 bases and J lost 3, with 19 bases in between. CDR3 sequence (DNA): TGTGCCAGTACCCCCAGTCCCCGGGGTAGCAAAAACATTCAGTACTTC. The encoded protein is CASTPSPRGSKNIQYF.

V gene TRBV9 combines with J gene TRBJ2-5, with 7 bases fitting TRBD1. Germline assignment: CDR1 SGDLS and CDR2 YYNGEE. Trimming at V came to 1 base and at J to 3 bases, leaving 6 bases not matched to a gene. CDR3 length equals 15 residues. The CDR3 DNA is TGTGCCAGCAGCGTACGGGGACAGTTGGAAGAGACCCAGTACTTC. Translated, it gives CASSVRGQLEETQYF.

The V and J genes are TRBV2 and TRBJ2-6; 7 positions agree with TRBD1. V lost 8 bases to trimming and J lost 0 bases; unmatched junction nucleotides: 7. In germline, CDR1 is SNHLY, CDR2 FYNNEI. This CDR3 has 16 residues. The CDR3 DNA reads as TGTGCCAGCTTAGGACAGGAATACTCTGGGGCCAACGTCCTGACTTTC. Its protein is CASLGQEYSGANVLTF. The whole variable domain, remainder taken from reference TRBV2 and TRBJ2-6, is EPEVTQTPSHQVTQMGQEVILRCVPISNHLYFYWYRQILGQKVEFLVSFYNNEISEKSEIFDDQFSVERPDGSNFTLKIRSTKLEDSAMYFCASLGQEYSGANVLTFGAGSRLTVL.

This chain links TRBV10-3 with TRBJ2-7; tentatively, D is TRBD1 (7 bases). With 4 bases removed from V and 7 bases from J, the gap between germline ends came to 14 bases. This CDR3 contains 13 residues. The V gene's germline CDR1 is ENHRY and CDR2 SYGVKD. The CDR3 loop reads CAISAAGGGEQYF. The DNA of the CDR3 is TGTGCCATCAGTGCGGCAGGGGGAGGTGAGCAGTACTTC.

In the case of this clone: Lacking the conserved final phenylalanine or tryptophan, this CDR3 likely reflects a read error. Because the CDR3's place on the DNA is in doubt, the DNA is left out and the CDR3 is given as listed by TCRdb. CDR3 residues: CASPHYRDRLP. The chain is built from TRBV5-1 and TRBJ1-2; TRBD1, as called in the table, went unchecked against the DNA. Counting both end residues, the CDR3 totals 11 amino acids. Germline CDR1 reads SGHRS; CDR2 reads YFSETQ.

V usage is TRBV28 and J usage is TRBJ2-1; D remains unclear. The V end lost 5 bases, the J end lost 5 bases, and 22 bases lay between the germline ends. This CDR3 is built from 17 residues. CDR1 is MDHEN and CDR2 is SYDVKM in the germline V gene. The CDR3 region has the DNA TGTGCCAGCAGTCCCCCCTATGTAACAGTTATTAACAATGAGCAGTTCTTC. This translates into CASSPPYVTVINNEQFF. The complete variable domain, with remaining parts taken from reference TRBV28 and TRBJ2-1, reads DVKVTQSSRYLVKRTGEKVFLECVQDMDHENMFWYRQDPGLGLRLIYFSYDVKMKEKGDIPEGYSVSREKKERFSLILESASTNQTSMYLCASSPPYVTVINNEQFFGPGTRLTVL.

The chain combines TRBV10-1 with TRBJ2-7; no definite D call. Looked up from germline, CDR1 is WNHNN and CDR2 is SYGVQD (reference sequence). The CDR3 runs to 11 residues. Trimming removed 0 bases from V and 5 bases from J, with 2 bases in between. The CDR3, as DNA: TGCGCCAGCAGTGAGTCCAACGAGCAGTACTTC. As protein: CASSESNEQYF.

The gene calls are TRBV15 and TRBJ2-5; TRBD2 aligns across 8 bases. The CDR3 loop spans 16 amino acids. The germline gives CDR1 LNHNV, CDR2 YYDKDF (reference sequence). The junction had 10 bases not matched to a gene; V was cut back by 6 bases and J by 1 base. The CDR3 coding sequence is TGTGCCACCAGTGGTCTAGCGGGCGTATTCCAAGAGACCCAGTACTTC. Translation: CATSGLAGVFQETQYF.

This CDR3 reads CSVYGAGTQYF. For the CDR3, the DNA is TGCAGCGTTTACGGCGCAGGTACGCAGTATTTT. This chain uses TRBV29-1 with TRBJ2-3; D remains unclear. V lost 5 bases, J lost 8 bases, and 11 bases lay in between. The CDR3 extends over 11 amino acids. Per germline, CDR1 SQVTM and CDR2 ANQGSEA.

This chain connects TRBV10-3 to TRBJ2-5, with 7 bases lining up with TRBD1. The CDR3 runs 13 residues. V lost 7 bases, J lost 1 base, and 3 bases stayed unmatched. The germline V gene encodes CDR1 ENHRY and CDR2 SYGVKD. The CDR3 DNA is TGTGCCATCACCCGGGACAGCCAAGAGACCCAGTACTTC. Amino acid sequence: CAITRDSQETQYF.

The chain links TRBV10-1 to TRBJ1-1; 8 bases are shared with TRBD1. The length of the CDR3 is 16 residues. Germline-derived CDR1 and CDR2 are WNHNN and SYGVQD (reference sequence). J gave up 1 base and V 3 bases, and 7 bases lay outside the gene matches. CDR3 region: CASSERWGQANTEAFF. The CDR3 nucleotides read TGCGCCAGCAGTGAACGGTGGGGACAGGCGAACACTGAAGCTTTCTTT.

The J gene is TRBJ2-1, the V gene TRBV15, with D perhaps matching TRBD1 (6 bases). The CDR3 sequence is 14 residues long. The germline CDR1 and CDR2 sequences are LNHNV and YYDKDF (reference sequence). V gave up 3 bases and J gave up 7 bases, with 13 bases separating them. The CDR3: CATSRGDKKNEQFF. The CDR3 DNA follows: TGTGCCACCAGCAGGGGGGACAAAAAAAATGAGCAGTTCTTC.